This entry describes one T cell receptor beta chain. A much more abundant neighbour one base away suggests this may be a read error. Since the CDR3 does not end with the conserved phenylalanine or tryptophan, this likely comes from a read error. This sample was included in a study of regulatory T cells in long-lasting Graves disease. Regarding time point: newly diagnosed GD, antithyroid drugs for less than 3 months. The TCR library was made from RNA that had been extracted from PBMCs in TRIzol. Nine milliliters of peripheral blood went into EDTA tubes. With 1 base clipped from V and 1 base from J, the junction kept 5 bases outside the gene matches. The CDR3 covers 15 residues. Germline assignment: CDR1 SQVTM and CDR2 ANQGSEA. To make TCR beta libraries, researchers used iRepertoire HTBI primers and Arm-PCR of CDR3 regions. In the original processing: Throughout the samples, researchers identified 60 to 70 TRBV and some 14 TRBJ segments. MiXCR was run by TCRdb on the multiplex PCR reads, yielding one entry per CDR3 protein. TCRdb's processing, not the authors' own work, is the source of the V and J calls. The sample shows some 450,000 distinct CDR3 sequences, around 15% of them seen only once.

A further study also used this sample, focusing on T cells in Graves' hyperthyroidism and ophthalmopathy. As reported in that work: The majority of expanded thyroid clonotypes above 0.001 also appeared in blood.

The chain is built from TRBV29-1 and TRBJ2-3, with 7 bases lining up with TRBD2. The receptor comes from a woman aged 30 to 39 with Graves disease. Source: peripheral blood mononuclear cells (PBMCs), taken at new diagnosis, from a patient treated with antithyroid drugs. The CDR3: CSVEGGGGGTDTQYL. CDR3 in DNA: TGCAGCGTTGAAGGGGGGGGGGGTGGCACAGATACGCAGTATCTT.